This passage covers 17 T cell receptor beta chains from one sample sequenced in a study of cytomegalovirus exposure and HLA in healthy donors. The PCR was carried out with 60 Vbeta primers and 13 Jbeta primers. Profiled with immunoSEQ multiplex PCR; TCRdb holds only in-frame clones, not every one. This sample has over 85,000 clones, with more than 65% found just once. Sequencing used PBMCs. The receptors were sampled from a man younger than 40 in good health and CMV-seropositive.

The chain recombines TRBV5-1 with TRBJ2-3; D might be TRBD2 (6 bases). With 0 bases removed from V and 1 base from J, the gap between germline ends came to 9 bases. The CDR3 sequence is 15 residues long. Looked up from germline, CDR1 is SGHRS and CDR2 is YFSETQ. The CDR3 here is CASSLGGEGTDTQYF. The CDR3 DNA sequence: TGCGCCAGCAGCTTGGGGGGGGAAGGCACAGATACGCAGTATTTT.

As to this clone: At one boundary the junction diverges from the germline segment, which might be a read error. V is TRBV6-1 and J is TRBJ2-7; tentatively, D is TRBD2 (5 bases). This CDR3 contains 9 residues. Germline CDR1 is MNHNS and CDR2 is SASEGT. CDR3 DNA: TGTGCCACCCAGGAACGGGAACACTTC. This translates into CATQEREHF.

The rearrangement links TRBV9 to TRBJ2-7, with 9 positions matching TRBD2. Unmatched junction bases numbered 7, after V lost 4 bases and J lost 2 bases. The germline V gene encodes CDR1 SGDLS and CDR2 YYNGEE. The CDR3 has 15 amino acids. The CDR3 nucleotides read TGTGCCAGCAGCCCCCGACTAGCGGAAACCTACGAGCAGTACTTC. Its protein product is CASSPRLAETYEQYF. The entire variable domain, with the rest obtained from reference TRBV9 and TRBJ2-7, is as follows: DSGVTQTPKHLITATGQRVTLRCSPRSGDLSVYWYQQSLDQGLQFLIQYYNGEERAKGNILERFSAQQFPDLHSELNLSSLELGDSALYFCASSPRLAETYEQYFGPGTRLTVT.

The chain links TRBV30 to TRBJ2-3; the D gene is possibly TRBD2 (6 bases). This CDR3 comprises 17 residues. Germline V CDR1 and CDR2: GTSNPN, SVGIG (reference sequence). V lost 2 bases, J lost 0 bases, and 18 bases lay in between. The CDR3 coding sequence is TGTGCCTGGAGTTCCGCAGTCGGGAGTCCTAGCACAGATACGCAGTATTTT. Encoded protein: CAWSSAVGSPSTDTQYF.

This clone was observed once. A read error may produce the germline difference seen at one junction end. This sequence joins TRBV7-7 and TRBJ2-1; 11 nucleotides match TRBD2. The CDR3 sequence is 16 residues long. In germline, CDR1 is SSHAT, CDR2 FNYEAQ (reference sequence). The CDR3 spells CASSKWTSGSGRISVF. The CDR3 DNA sequence: TGTGCTAGCAGCAAATGGACTAGCGGGTCGGGGCGAATATCGGTCTTC. Supplemented by reference TRBV7-7 and TRBJ2-1, the full variable domain reads GAGVSQSPRYKVTKRGQDVTLRCDPISSHATLYWYQQALGQGPEFLTYFNYEAQPDKSGLPSDRFSAERPEGSISTLTIQRTEQRDSAMYRCASSKWTSGSGRISVFGPGTRLTVL.

This clone was picked up a small number of times. This chain links TRBV7-9 with TRBJ1-4, with D uncertain. Trimming removed 9 bases at V and 8 bases at J, with 19 bases between. Per the germline V gene, CDR1 is SEHNR and CDR2 is FQNEAQ (reference sequence). The CDR3 covers 14 residues. Here the CDR3 reads CASGLLRTGEKLFF. CDR3 nucleotides: TGTGCCAGTGGCCTACTCCGGACTGGGGAAAAACTGTTTTTT.

This rearrangement joins TRBV7-8 to TRBJ2-1; possible D gene TRBD2, 5 bases. Germline V lookup: CDR1 SGHVS, CDR2 FQNEAQ. V lost 4 bases, J lost 6 bases, and 10 bases lay in between. The CDR3 has 13 residues. The chain's CDR3 is CASSWSRGNEQFF. CDR3 in DNA: TGTGCCAGCAGCTGGAGCCGGGGCAATGAGCAGTTCTTC. Full variable domain (rest looked up from reference TRBV7-8 and TRBJ2-1): GAGVSQSPRYKVAKRGQDVALRCDPISGHVSLFWYQQALGQGPEFLTYFQNEAQLDKSGLPSDRFFAERPEGSVSTLKIQRTQQEDSAVYLCASSWSRGNEQFFGPGTRLTVL.

This clone is medium-sized in the sample. The chain has TRBV5-1 and TRBJ1-4, with D perhaps TRBD1 (5 bases). Trimming pared 0 bases from V and 7 bases from J, leaving 13 bases between. This CDR3 is built from 15 residues. Germline assignment: CDR1 SGHRS and CDR2 YFSETQ. CDR3 nucleotides: TGCGCCAGCAGCTTGGCGGGGGAGCAGCCTGAAAAACTGTTTTTT. It yields the protein CASSLAGEQPEKLFF.

This clone occurred a few times. The J gene is TRBJ2-5, the V gene TRBV15; 9 bases are a match to TRBD2. V lost 3 bases to trimming and J lost 0 bases; unmatched junction nucleotides: 5. Germline CDR1 and CDR2: LNHNV and YYDKDF (reference sequence). The CDR3 loop spans 16 amino acids. The CDR3 coding sequence is TGTGCCACCAGCAGGACGACTAGCGGTTACCAAGAGACCCAGTACTTC. It translates to CATSRTTSGYQETQYF.

The chain combines TRBV5-5 with TRBJ1-1, with D unresolved. The CDR3 is 13 residues long. Germline assignment: CDR1 SGHKS and CDR2 YYEKEE (reference sequence). The V end was cut by 0 bases, the J end by 6 bases, with 9 bases between. The CDR3 region is CASSLGPGSEAFF. The DNA for the CDR3 is TGTGCCAGCAGCTTGGGGCCAGGCTCTGAAGCTTTCTTT.

The CDR3 DNA is TGTGCCAGCAGTGAATACACAGGGAATTCACCCCTCCACTTT. This gives the protein CASSEYTGNSPLHF. This sequence joins TRBV25-1 and TRBJ1-6, with a weak D call TRBD1 (6 bases). The CDR3 totals 14 residues. The germline CDR1 and CDR2 sequences are MGHDK and SYGVNS. The germline V and J ends were trimmed by 0 bases and 7 bases, with 7 bases remaining between them.

The chain couples TRBV7-3 to TRBJ2-3; TRBD2 matches 8 bases. Germline lookup yields CDR1 SGHTA and CDR2 FQGTGA. The CDR3 runs 18 residues. After removal of 5 bases from V and 2 bases from J, the junction contained 15 bases not matched to a gene. The CDR3 nucleotides are TGTGCCAGCAGCACCTCGGGAGGGGGGGCCTACTTCACAGATACGCAGTATTTT. Translation: CASSTSGGGAYFTDTQYF.

The V gene is TRBV5-4, the J gene TRBJ2-7, with D possibly TRBD2 on 6 matching bases. Germline CDR1 reads SGHNT; CDR2 reads YYREEE (reference sequence). Trimming cost V 10 bases and J 1 base, with 18 bases left between them. This CDR3 comprises 14 residues. CDR3: CAVRRDFGSYEQYF. The CDR3 bases are TGTGCCGTCCGACGGGACTTCGGGTCCTACGAGCAGTACTTC.

The V gene is TRBV6-5, the J gene TRBJ1-3, with D possibly being TRBD1 (6 bases). The CDR3 is 15 amino acids. With 4 bases removed from V and 7 bases from J, the gap between germline ends came to 17 bases. Looked up from germline, CDR1 is MNHEY and CDR2 is SVGAGI. This CDR3 is CASSLTTGIGNTIYF. The DNA for the CDR3 is TGTGCCAGCAGTTTGACTACAGGGATTGGGAACACCATATATTTT.

The chain carries TRBV6-5 and TRBJ2-2; no clear D. Per germline, CDR1 MNHEY and CDR2 SVGAGI. V lost 11 bases, J lost 4 bases, and 8 bases lay in between. CDR3 length: 11 amino acids. Here the CDR3 reads CAVSGTGELFF. CDR3 nucleotide sequence: TGTGCCGTCAGTGGCACCGGGGAGCTGTTTTTT.

The CDR3 reads CASSGQPGQYQYF. CDR3 sequence (DNA): TGTGCCAGTAGTGGCCAACCGGGACAGTATCAGTATTTT. The chain employs TRBV19 and TRBJ2-3; 7 positions agree with TRBD1. Germline-derived CDR1 and CDR2 are LNHDA and SQIVND (reference sequence). The CDR3 spans 13 residues. J was trimmed by 12 bases and V by 5 bases; bases with no gene match: 11.

This chain connects TRBV25-1 to TRBJ2-7, with a weak D call TRBD1 (7 bases). Germline V lookup: CDR1 MGHDK, CDR2 SYGVNS. CDR3 length: 14 residues. V shed 11 bases and J shed 1 base, with 18 bases lying between them. CDR3 amino acids: CASGGLNVSYEQYF. As DNA, the CDR3 is TGTGCCTCAGGGGGACTCAACGTGTCCTACGAGCAGTACTTC.